The 5 T cell receptor beta chains below were found in one sample sequenced in a study of cytomegalovirus exposure and HLA in healthy donors. Profiled with immunoSEQ multiplex PCR; TCRdb holds only in-frame clones, not every one. The sample yields 75,000 to 95,000 clones, roughly 96% seen once. The source material was PBMCs. The receptors derive from a young man in good health and CMV-seronegative.

The rearrangement uses TRBV7-3 and TRBJ2-1, with D maybe TRBD2 (6 bases). Trimming cost V 5 bases and J 3 bases, with 14 bases left between them. CDR3 size: 15 residues. The germline gives CDR1 SGHTA, CDR2 FQGTGA. The CDR3 coding sequence is TGTGCCAGCAGCCAAGGGGCGGGGAACTACAATGAGCAGTTCTTC. This encodes CASSQGAGNYNEQFF.

This clone was observed a single time. J is TRBJ2-3 and V is TRBV5-1; 7 bases align to TRBD1. Trimming at V came to 1 base and at J to 2 bases, leaving 10 bases not matched to a gene. CDR1 is SGHRS and CDR2 is YFSETQ in the germline V gene. The CDR3 spans 17 residues. CDR3 coding DNA: TGCGCCAGCAGCTTGACAGGGGATTACCTCATCACAGATACGCAGTATTTT. Translating it yields CASSLTGDYLITDTQYF.

The chain has TRBV6-5 and TRBJ1-1, with D uncertain. The CDR3 spans 14 residues. Germline V CDR1 and CDR2: MNHEY, SVGAGI. V lost 5 bases to trimming and J lost 3 bases, with 13 bases between them. CDR3 in DNA: TGTGCCAGCAGTGACGGAGCAGCGGACACTGAAGCTTTCTTT. This translates into CASSDGAADTEAFF.

The rearrangement links TRBV7-9 to TRBJ2-7; 9 nucleotides align to TRBD2. Germline V gene lookup returns CDR1 SEHNR and CDR2 FQNEAQ (reference sequence). J gave up 5 bases and V 4 bases, and 6 bases lay outside the gene matches. CDR3 size: 14 residues. CDR3 sequence: CASSWGLALDEQYF. The CDR3 DNA reads as TGTGCCAGCAGCTGGGGACTAGCTTTGGACGAGCAGTACTTC.

The rearrangement joins TRBV4-1 to TRBJ1-1, with D unresolved. Germline values: CDR1 MGHRA, CDR2 YSYEKL. With 4 bases removed from V and 8 bases from J, the gap between germline ends came to 17 bases. There are 14 residues in the CDR3. As DNA, the CDR3 is TGCGCCAGCAGCCCCGCCCCGGGGTCAATCGAAGCTTTCTTT. Translated, it gives CASSPAPGSIEAFF.